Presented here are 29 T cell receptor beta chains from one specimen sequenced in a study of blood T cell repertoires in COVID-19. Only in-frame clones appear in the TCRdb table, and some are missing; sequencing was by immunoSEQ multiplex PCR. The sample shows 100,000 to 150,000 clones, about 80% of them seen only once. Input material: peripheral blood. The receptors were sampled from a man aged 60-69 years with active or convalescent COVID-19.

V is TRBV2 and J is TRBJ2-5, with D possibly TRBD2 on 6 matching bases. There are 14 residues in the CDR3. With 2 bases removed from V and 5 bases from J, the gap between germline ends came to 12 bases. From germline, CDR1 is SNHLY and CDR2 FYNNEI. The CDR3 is CASSEYGGGETQYF. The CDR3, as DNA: TGTGCCAGCAGTGAATATGGGGGAGGCGAGACCCAGTACTTC. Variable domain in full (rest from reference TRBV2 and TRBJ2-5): EPEVTQTPSHQVTQMGQEVILRCVPISNHLYFYWYRQILGQKVEFLVSFYNNEISEKSEIFDDQFSVERPDGSNFTLKIRSTKLEDSAMYFCASSEYGGGETQYFGPGTRLLVL.

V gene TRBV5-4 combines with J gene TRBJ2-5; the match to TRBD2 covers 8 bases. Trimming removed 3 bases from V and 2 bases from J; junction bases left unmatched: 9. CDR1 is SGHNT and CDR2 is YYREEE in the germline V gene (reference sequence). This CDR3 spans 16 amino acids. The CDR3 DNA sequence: TGTGCCAGCAGCTCAACGGGACTAGGACCACAAGAGACCCAGTACTTC. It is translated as CASSSTGLGPQETQYF.

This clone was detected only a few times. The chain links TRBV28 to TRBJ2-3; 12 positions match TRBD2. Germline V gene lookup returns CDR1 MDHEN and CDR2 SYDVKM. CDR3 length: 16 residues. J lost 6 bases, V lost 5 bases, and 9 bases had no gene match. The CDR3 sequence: CASSMQTSGSRDTQYF. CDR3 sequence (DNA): TGTGCCAGCAGTATGCAGACTAGCGGGAGTCGGGATACGCAGTATTTT.

The CDR3, as DNA: TGTGCCAGCAGTAGACAGGGGGTTTACAATGAGCAGTTCTTC. This translates into CASSRQGVYNEQFF. V gene TRBV25-1 combines with J gene TRBJ2-1; 9 nucleotides agree with TRBD1. There are 14 residues in the CDR3. Germline assignment: CDR1 MGHDK and CDR2 SYGVNS. The junction had 3 bases not matched to a gene; V was cut back by 5 bases and J by 4 bases.

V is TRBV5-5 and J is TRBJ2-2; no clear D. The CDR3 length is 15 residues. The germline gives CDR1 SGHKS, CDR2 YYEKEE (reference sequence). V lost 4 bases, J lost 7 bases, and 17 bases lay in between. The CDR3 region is CASSPAPASGGELFF. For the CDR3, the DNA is TGTGCCAGCAGCCCGGCGCCGGCCTCAGGCGGGGAGCTGTTTTTT.

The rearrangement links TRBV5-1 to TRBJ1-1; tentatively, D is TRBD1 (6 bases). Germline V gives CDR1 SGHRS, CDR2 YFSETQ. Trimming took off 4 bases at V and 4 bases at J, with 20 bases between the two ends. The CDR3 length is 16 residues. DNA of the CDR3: TGCGCCAGCAGCCCGCACTTTCAGGGGCAGAGCACTGAAGCTTTCTTT. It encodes CASSPHFQGQSTEAFF.

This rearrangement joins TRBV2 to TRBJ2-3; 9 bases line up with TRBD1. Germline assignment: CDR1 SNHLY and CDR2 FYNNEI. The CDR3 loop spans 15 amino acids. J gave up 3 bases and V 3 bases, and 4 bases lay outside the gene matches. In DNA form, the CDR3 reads TGTGCCAGCAGTGACGACAGGGGGTGGACAGATACGCAGTATTTT. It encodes CASSDDRGWTDTQYF. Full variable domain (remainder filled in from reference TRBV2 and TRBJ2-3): EPEVTQTPSHQVTQMGQEVILRCVPISNHLYFYWYRQILGQKVEFLVSFYNNEISEKSEIFDDQFSVERPDGSNFTLKIRSTKLEDSAMYFCASSDDRGWTDTQYFGPGTRLTVL.

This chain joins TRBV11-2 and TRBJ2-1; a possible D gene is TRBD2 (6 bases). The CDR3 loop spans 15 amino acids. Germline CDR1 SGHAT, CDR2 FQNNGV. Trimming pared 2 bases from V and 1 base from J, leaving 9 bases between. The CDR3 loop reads CASSLWDLSYNEQFF. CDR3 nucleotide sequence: TGTGCCAGCAGCTTATGGGACTTGTCCTACAATGAGCAGTTCTTC.

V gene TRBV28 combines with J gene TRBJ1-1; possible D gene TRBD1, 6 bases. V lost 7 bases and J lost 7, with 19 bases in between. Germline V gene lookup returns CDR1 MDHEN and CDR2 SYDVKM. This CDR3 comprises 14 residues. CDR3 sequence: CASNTPTGGGEAFF. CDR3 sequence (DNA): TGTGCCAGCAACACCCCGACAGGAGGTGGTGAAGCTTTCTTT.

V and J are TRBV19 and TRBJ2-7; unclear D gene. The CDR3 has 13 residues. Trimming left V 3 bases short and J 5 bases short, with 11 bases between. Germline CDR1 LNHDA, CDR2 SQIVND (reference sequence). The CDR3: CASSIGTDNEQYF. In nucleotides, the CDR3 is TGTGCCAGTAGTATCGGTACAGACAACGAGCAGTACTTC.

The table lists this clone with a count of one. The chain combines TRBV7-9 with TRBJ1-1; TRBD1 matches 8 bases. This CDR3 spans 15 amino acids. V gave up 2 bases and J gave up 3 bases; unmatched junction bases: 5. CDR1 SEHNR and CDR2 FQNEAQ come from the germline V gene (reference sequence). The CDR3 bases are TGTGCCAGCAGCTTACCTACAGGGGGGGACACTGAAGCTTTCTTT. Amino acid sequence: CASSLPTGGDTEAFF.

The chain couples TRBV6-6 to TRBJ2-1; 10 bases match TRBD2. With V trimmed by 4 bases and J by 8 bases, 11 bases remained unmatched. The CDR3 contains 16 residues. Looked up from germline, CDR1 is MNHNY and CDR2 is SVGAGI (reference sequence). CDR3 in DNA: TGTGCCAGCAGTTCCCTGGCCAGCGGGAGGGTATATGAGCAGTTCTTC. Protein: CASSSLASGRVYEQFF.

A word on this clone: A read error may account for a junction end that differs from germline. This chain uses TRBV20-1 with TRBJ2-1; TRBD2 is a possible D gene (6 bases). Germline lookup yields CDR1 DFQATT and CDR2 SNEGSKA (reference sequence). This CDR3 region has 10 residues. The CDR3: CSARREELFF. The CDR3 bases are TGCAGTGCTAGGAGGGAGGAGCTGTTCTTC.

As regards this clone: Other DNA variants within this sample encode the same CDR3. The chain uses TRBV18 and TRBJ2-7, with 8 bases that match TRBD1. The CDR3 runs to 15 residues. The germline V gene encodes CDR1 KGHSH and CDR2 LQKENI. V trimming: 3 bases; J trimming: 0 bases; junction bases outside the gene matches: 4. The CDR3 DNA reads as TGTGCCAGCTCACCCGGACAGGGTAGCTCCTACGAGCAGTACTTC. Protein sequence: CASSPGQGSSYEQYF.

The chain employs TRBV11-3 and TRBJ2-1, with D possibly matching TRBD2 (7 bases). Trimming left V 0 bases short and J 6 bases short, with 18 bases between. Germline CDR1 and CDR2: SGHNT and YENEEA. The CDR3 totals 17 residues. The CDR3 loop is CASSLDRGGIGGNEQFF. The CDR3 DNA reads TGTGCCAGCAGCTTAGATAGGGGGGGAATTGGCGGCAATGAGCAGTTCTTC.

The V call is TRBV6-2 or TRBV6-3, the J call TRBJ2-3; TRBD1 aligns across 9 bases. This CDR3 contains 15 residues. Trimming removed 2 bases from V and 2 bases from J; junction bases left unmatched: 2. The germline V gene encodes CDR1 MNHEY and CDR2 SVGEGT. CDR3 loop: CASSYDRGNTDTQYF. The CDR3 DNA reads TGTGCCAGCAGTTACGACAGGGGGAACACAGATACGCAGTATTTT.

CDR3 in amino acids: CASSSLAGAETQYF. CDR3 nucleotides: TGTGCCAGCAGTTCTCTAGCGGGAGCAGAGACCCAGTACTTC. The chain has TRBV2 and TRBJ2-5, with 10 nucleotides matching TRBD2. This CDR3 contains 14 residues. Germline V gives CDR1 SNHLY, CDR2 FYNNEI. Trimming cost V 5 bases and J 4 bases; bases outside gene matches: 4.

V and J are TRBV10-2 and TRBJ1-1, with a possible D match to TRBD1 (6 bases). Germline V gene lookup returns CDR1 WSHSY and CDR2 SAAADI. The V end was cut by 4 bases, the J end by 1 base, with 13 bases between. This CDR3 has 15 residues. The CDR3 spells CASSVSGQKNTEAFF. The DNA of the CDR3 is TGCGCCAGCAGTGTTTCAGGACAGAAGAACACTGAAGCTTTCTTT.

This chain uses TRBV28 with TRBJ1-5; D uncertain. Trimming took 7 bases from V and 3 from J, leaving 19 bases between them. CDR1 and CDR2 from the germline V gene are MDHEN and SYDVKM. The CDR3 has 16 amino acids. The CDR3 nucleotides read TGTGCCAGCACCCTCAAATTGCGGGAACTCAATCAGCCCCAGCATTTT. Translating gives CASTLKLRELNQPQHF.

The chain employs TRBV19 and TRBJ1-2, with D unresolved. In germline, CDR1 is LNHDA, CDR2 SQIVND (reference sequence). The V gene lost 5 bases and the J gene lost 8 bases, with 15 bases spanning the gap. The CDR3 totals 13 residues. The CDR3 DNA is TGTGCCAGTAGTCACCGGTCGCCCGGGGGCTACACCTTC. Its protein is CASSHRSPGGYTF.

CDR3 sequence reads: CASSLEGLPNEQFF. The CDR3 bases are TGTGCCAGCAGCTTAGAGGGCCTTCCCAATGAGCAGTTCTTC. This chain joins TRBV5-4 and TRBJ2-1; possibly TRBD2 for D (5 bases). V dropped 2 bases and J dropped 6 bases, with 12 bases sitting between them. Germline V lookup: CDR1 SGHNT, CDR2 YYREEE (reference sequence). The CDR3 has 14 residues.

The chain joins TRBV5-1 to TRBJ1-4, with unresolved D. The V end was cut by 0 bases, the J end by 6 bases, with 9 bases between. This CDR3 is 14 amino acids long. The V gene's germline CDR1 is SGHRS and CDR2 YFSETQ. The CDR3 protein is CASSLGATYEKLFF. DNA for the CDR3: TGCGCCAGCAGCTTGGGAGCCACCTATGAAAAACTGTTTTTT. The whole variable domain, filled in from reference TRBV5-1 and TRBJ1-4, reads KAGVTQTPRYLIKTRGQQVTLSCSPISGHRSVSWYQQTPGQGLQFLFEYFSETQRNKGNFPGRFSGRQFSNSRSEMNVSTLELGDSALYLCASSLGATYEKLFFGSGTQLSVL.

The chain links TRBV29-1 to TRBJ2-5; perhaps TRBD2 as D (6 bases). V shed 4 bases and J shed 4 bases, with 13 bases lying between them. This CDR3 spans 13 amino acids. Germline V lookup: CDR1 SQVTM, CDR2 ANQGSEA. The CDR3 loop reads CSVGGGKGETQYF. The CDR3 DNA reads TGCAGCGTTGGAGGAGGGAAGGGAGAGACCCAGTACTTC.

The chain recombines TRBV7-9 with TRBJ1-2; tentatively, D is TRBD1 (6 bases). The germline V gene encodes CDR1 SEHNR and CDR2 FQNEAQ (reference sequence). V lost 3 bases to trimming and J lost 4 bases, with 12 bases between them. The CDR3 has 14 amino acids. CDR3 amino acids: CASSFTGLGYGYTF. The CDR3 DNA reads TGTGCCAGCAGCTTTACAGGGCTCGGCTATGGCTACACCTTC.

DNA for the CDR3: TGTGCCAGCAGCCATACCTTCGGGCTAGCGGGAAAGAATGAGCAGTTCTTC. This sequence encodes CASSHTFGLAGKNEQFF. The chain employs TRBV3-1 (or the pseudogene TRBV3-2) and TRBJ2-1; 9 bases map to TRBD2. The CDR3 totals 17 residues. The trim removed 3 bases at V and 7 bases at J, leaving 13 bases unmatched. Germline CDR1 reads LGHDT; CDR2 reads YNNKEL (reference sequence).

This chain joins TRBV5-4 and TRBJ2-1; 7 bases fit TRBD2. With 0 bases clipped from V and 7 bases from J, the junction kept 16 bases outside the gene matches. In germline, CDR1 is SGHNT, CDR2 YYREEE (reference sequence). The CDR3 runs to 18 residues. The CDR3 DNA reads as TGTGCCAGCAGCTTGGGTCCGTGGGATCGGACTAGTCTTAATGAGCAGTTCTTC. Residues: CASSLGPWDRTSLNEQFF.

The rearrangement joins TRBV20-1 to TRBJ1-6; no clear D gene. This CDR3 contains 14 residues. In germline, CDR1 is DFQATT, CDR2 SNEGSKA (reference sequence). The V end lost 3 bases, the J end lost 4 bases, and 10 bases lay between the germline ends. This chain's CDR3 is CSASFGDYNSPLHF. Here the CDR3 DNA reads TGCAGTGCTAGTTTCGGGGATTATAATTCACCCCTCCACTTT.

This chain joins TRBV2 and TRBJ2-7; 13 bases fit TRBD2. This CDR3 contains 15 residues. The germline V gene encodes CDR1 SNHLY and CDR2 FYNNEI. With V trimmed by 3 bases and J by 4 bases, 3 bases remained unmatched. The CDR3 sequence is CASSDRTSGRYEQYF. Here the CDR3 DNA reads TGTGCCAGCAGTGACCGGACTAGCGGGAGATACGAGCAGTACTTC.

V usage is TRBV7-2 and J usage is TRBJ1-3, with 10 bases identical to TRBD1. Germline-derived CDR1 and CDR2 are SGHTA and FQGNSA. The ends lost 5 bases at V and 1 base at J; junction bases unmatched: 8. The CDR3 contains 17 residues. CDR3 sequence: CASSPNGGQGSGNTIYF. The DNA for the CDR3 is TGTGCCAGCAGCCCAAATGGGGGACAGGGGTCTGGAAACACCATATATTTT.